These T cell receptor beta chains were read from a single sample in a study of blood T cell repertoires in COVID-19. The assay was immunoSEQ multiplex PCR, and TCRdb's table has in-frame clones only and misses some. Seen here are approximately 150,000 clones, roughly four fifths observed once, and the top ten hold over 2%. The sequenced sample consisted of peripheral blood. These receptors were taken from a woman of 80 years or more with acute or convalescent COVID-19. The CDR3 runs from the conserved cysteine through the conserved F or W. Each record gives: V gene, clone size, D gene, J gene, CDR3 protein, CDR3 DNA. D genes are given only for firm matches. Clone sizes are given selectively: once, few, many, or a class where the clone is expanded.

v_call: TRBV6-5; clone_size: NA; d_call: NA; j_call: TRBJ2-2; cdr3_aa: CASSRGNGELFF; cdr3_nt: TGTGCCAGCAGTCGAGGGAACGGGGAGCTGTTTTTT
v_call: TRBV28; clone_size: NA; d_call: TRBD1; j_call: TRBJ1-2; cdr3_aa: CASSRGQGIGYTF; cdr3_nt: TGTGCCAGCAGTCGAGGACAGGGTATTGGCTACACCTTC
v_call: TRBV10-3; clone_size: NA; d_call: TRBD1; j_call: TRBJ2-7; cdr3_aa: CAISGGNRGLYEQYF; cdr3_nt: TGTGCCATCAGTGGAGGAAACAGGGGGCTCTACGAGCAGTACTTC
v_call: TRBV6-6; clone_size: few; d_call: NA; j_call: TRBJ1-1; cdr3_aa: CASSAAATEAFF; cdr3_nt: TGTGCCAGCAGTGCCGCGGCCACTGAAGCTTTCTTT
v_call: TRBV25-1; clone_size: NA; d_call: NA; j_call: TRBJ2-7; cdr3_aa: CASSESPGYEQYF; cdr3_nt: TGTGCCAGCAGTGAATCCCCGGGGTACGAGCAGTACTTC
v_call: TRBV27; clone_size: NA; d_call: NA; j_call: TRBJ2-7; cdr3_aa: CASSLAGRGYEQYF; cdr3_nt: TGTGCCAGCAGTTTAGCTGGTAGGGGCTACGAGCAGTACTTC
v_call: TRBV5-1; clone_size: NA; d_call: TRBD2; j_call: TRBJ2-3; cdr3_aa: CASSRTSIVTDTQYF; cdr3_nt: TGCGCCAGCAGCCGGACTAGTATAGTCACAGATACGCAGTATTTT
v_call: TRBV14; clone_size: NA; d_call: TRBD2; j_call: TRBJ2-1; cdr3_aa: CASSQELAGRGGSEQFF; cdr3_nt: TGTGCCAGCAGCCAAGAGCTAGCGGGAAGGGGAGGGAGTGAGCAGTTCTTC
v_call: TRBV19; clone_size: NA; d_call: NA; j_call: TRBJ2-4; cdr3_aa: CASSSPGEKNIQYF; cdr3_nt: TGTGCCAGTAGTAGTCCCGGGGAAAAAAACATTCAGTACTTC
v_call: TRBV9; clone_size: NA; d_call: TRBD1; j_call: TRBJ1-2; cdr3_aa: CASSVDAGGVDGYTF; cdr3_nt: TGTGCCAGCAGCGTAGATGCAGGGGGCGTGGATGGCTACACCTTC
v_call: TRBV5-1; clone_size: NA; d_call: TRBD2; j_call: TRBJ2-3; cdr3_aa: CASSLEYRGRALGTDTQYF; cdr3_nt: TGCGCCAGCAGCTTGGAATACCGCGGGAGGGCCTTGGGCACAGATACGCAGTATTTT
v_call: TRBV19; clone_size: NA; d_call: NA; j_call: TRBJ1-5; cdr3_aa: CASSAVREYGGPQHF; cdr3_nt: TGTGCCAGTAGTGCGGTCCGGGAGTACGGAGGACCCCAGCATTTT
v_call: TRBV9; clone_size: NA; d_call: NA; j_call: TRBJ2-1; cdr3_aa: CASSVSASWYNEQFF; cdr3_nt: TGTGCCAGCAGCGTATCGGCTAGCTGGTACAATGAGCAGTTCTTC
v_call: TRBV3-1/TRBV3-2; clone_size: NA; d_call: NA; j_call: TRBJ2-7; cdr3_aa: CASSRWRRVSQSYEQYF; cdr3_nt: TGTGCCAGCAGCCGGTGGAGGAGGGTCTCCCAGTCCTACGAGCAGTACTTC
v_call: TRBV5-1; clone_size: NA; d_call: NA; j_call: TRBJ1-3; cdr3_aa: CASSLGGNSGNTIYF; cdr3_nt: TGCGCCAGCAGCTTGGGGGGCAATTCTGGAAACACCATATATTTT
v_call: TRBV6-5; clone_size: NA; d_call: NA; j_call: TRBJ2-1; cdr3_aa: CASSRREGRGNEQFF; cdr3_nt: TGTGCCAGCAGCCGGCGAGAGGGCCGAGGCAATGAGCAGTTCTTC
v_call: TRBV18; clone_size: NA; d_call: NA; j_call: TRBJ2-1; cdr3_aa: CASSPSSMGDEQFF; cdr3_nt: TGTGCCAGCTCACCGTCCAGTATGGGCGATGAGCAGTTCTTC
v_call: TRBV7-8; clone_size: NA; d_call: NA; j_call: TRBJ1-1; cdr3_aa: CASSTQPGGRAFF; cdr3_nt: TGTGCCAGCAGCACTCAGCCAGGAGGGCGAGCTTTCTTT
v_call: TRBV28; clone_size: NA; d_call: NA; j_call: TRBJ1-5; cdr3_aa: CASTSANQPQHF; cdr3_nt: TGTGCCAGCACCTCTGCGAATCAGCCCCAGCATTTT
v_call: TRBV28; clone_size: NA; d_call: NA; j_call: TRBJ2-5; cdr3_aa: CASSPPLTGQETQYF; cdr3_nt: TGTGCCAGCAGTCCGCCCCTTACGGGACAAGAGACCCAGTACTTC
v_call: TRBV5-6; clone_size: NA; d_call: TRBD2; j_call: TRBJ2-5; cdr3_aa: CASSSSGSGEETQYF; cdr3_nt: TGTGCCAGCAGCAGTAGCGGGAGCGGAGAGGAGACCCAGTACTTC
v_call: TRBV4-1; clone_size: NA; d_call: TRBD2; j_call: TRBJ2-3; cdr3_aa: CASSQDGGGTSTDTQYF; cdr3_nt: TGCGCCAGCAGCCAAGACGGCGGGGGGACTAGCACAGATACGCAGTATTTT
v_call: TRBV27; clone_size: NA; d_call: NA; j_call: TRBJ2-5; cdr3_aa: CASSLAGEGETQYF; cdr3_nt: TGTGCCAGCAGTTTAGCAGGGGAGGGAGAGACCCAGTACTTC
v_call: TRBV6-5; clone_size: NA; d_call: TRBD2; j_call: TRBJ2-1; cdr3_aa: CASRSTSGNEQFF; cdr3_nt: TGTGCCAGCAGATCGACTAGCGGTAATGAGCAGTTCTTC
v_call: TRBV10-3; clone_size: NA; d_call: NA; j_call: TRBJ1-3; cdr3_aa: CASLMGGVRNTIYF; cdr3_nt: TGTGCCAGCTTAATGGGAGGGGTCCGAAACACCATATATTTT
v_call: TRBV7-2; clone_size: NA; d_call: TRBD2; j_call: TRBJ2-1; cdr3_aa: CASSSGLAGGQQFF; cdr3_nt: TGTGCCAGCAGCTCGGGACTAGCGGGGGGGCAGCAGTTCTTC
v_call: TRBV6-5; clone_size: NA; d_call: TRBD1; j_call: TRBJ2-2; cdr3_aa: CASKRTGGNTGELFF; cdr3_nt: TGTGCCAGCAAACGGACAGGGGGCAACACCGGGGAGCTGTTTTTT
v_call: TRBV28; clone_size: NA; d_call: NA; j_call: TRBJ1-5; cdr3_aa: CASSWDTYSNQPQHF; cdr3_nt: TGTGCCAGCAGTTGGGACACTTATAGCAATCAGCCCCAGCATTTT
v_call: TRBV30; clone_size: many; d_call: NA; j_call: TRBJ1-3; cdr3_aa: CAWTETSGNTIYF; cdr3_nt: TGTGCCTGGACTGAAACTTCTGGAAACACCATATATTTT